These 27 T cell receptor beta chains were sequenced from one sample in a study of PD-L1 blockade in urothelial cancer (dated by TCRdb to the late 2010s). The library was produced with the immunoSEQ multiplex PCR assay. TCRdb mirrors the immuneACCESS table, restricted to in-frame sequences. Some clones are absent from its copies; in checked studies, under half trace to an unresolved V gene, and the reason for the others is unknown. The sample contains approximately 80,000 clones, roughly 82% of them found a single time. The ten largest clonotypes hold 8% to 9.5% of the sample. The sequencing here drew on PBMCs, taken around atezolizumab (anti-PD-L1) treatment. All receptors come from a man in his 70s with urothelial cancer.

This clone was picked up a small number of times. This chain links TRBV7-2 with TRBJ2-1; the D is unclear. The length of the CDR3 is 12 residues. The V and J ends lost 2 bases and 9 bases respectively, with 8 bases between them. The germline CDR1 and CDR2 sequences are SGHTA and FQGNSA. CDR3 nucleotides: TGTGCCAGCAGCTTATGGGCGATTGAGCAGTTCTTC. This gives the protein CASSLWAIEQFF.

The V and J genes are TRBV9 and TRBJ1-2; D call uncertain. This CDR3 has 15 amino acids. Looked up from germline, CDR1 is SGDLS and CDR2 is YYNGEE. The V gene lost 0 bases and the J gene lost 0 bases, with 9 bases spanning the gap. CDR3 residues: CASSVVGSTNYGYTF. As DNA, the CDR3 is TGTGCCAGCAGCGTAGTCGGGTCTACTAACTATGGCTACACCTTC.

The chain couples TRBV9 to TRBJ1-2; TRBD1 is a possible D gene (6 bases). The CDR3 is made up of 13 amino acids. CDR1 and CDR2 (germline): SGDLS, YYNGEE. The V end lost 0 bases, the J end lost 4 bases, and 7 bases lay between the germline ends. CDR3 sequence (DNA): TGTGCCAGCAGCGTAGGGACAGCCTATGGCTACACCTTC. Protein: CASSVGTAYGYTF.

The chain couples TRBV10-3 to TRBJ2-1, with D perhaps matching TRBD1 (5 bases). Germline CDR1 is ENHRY and CDR2 is SYGVKD. The CDR3 runs 14 residues. Trimming took off 9 bases at V and 7 bases at J, with 19 bases between the two ends. The CDR3 region has the DNA TGTGCCATTGGCTTGGGGCTATTCGGGAATGAGCAGTTCTTC. This codes for CAIGLGLFGNEQFF.

The V gene is TRBV7-9, the J gene TRBJ2-2, with D possibly being TRBD2 (5 bases). Germline CDR1 SEHNR, CDR2 FQNEAQ (reference sequence). The CDR3 covers 16 residues. Trimming stripped 1 base from V and 7 bases from J, with 16 bases between. The CDR3 sequence: CASSLDEGTLGGELFF. DNA for the CDR3: TGTGCCAGCAGCTTAGATGAGGGCACTCTCGGCGGGGAGCTGTTTTTT. Looking up the rest from reference TRBV7-9 and TRBJ2-2 gives the full variable domain: DTGVSQNPRHKITKRGQNVTFRCDPISEHNRLYWYRQTLGQGPEFLTYFQNEAQLEKSRLLSDRFSAERPKGSFSTLEIQRTEQGDSAMYLCASSLDEGTLGGELFFGEGSRLTVL.

The genes are TRBV9 and TRBJ2-5; possibly TRBD2 for D (5 bases). CDR3 length: 13 residues. Trimming took 0 bases from V and 5 from J, leaving 8 bases between them. The germline CDR1 and CDR2 sequences are SGDLS and YYNGEE. The CDR3: CASSVAGWETQYF. Here the CDR3 DNA reads TGTGCCAGCAGCGTAGCGGGGTGGGAGACCCAGTACTTC.

This rearrangement joins TRBV6-1 to TRBJ1-3, with a weak D call TRBD1 (6 bases). Trimming left V 4 bases short and J 0 bases short, with 13 bases between. Germline values: CDR1 MNHNS, CDR2 SASEGT. This CDR3 spans 16 amino acids. This CDR3 is CASSAGQPNSGNTIYF. The DNA for the CDR3 is TGTGCCAGCAGTGCAGGACAGCCCAACTCTGGAAACACCATATATTTT.

The CDR3: CASIRDIGAGELFF. The CDR3, as DNA: TGTGCCAGCATCCGGGACATTGGGGCCGGGGAGCTGTTTTTT. V usage is TRBV6-1 and J usage is TRBJ2-2, with TRBD1 as a possible D gene (6 bases). V was pared by 7 bases and J by 6 bases, with 15 bases between. The CDR3 extends over 14 amino acids. Germline V gene lookup returns CDR1 MNHNS and CDR2 SASEGT.

This rearrangement joins TRBV7-7 to TRBJ2-3; perhaps TRBD1 as D (6 bases). Trimming took 6 bases from V and 5 from J, leaving 15 bases between them. The length of the CDR3 is 14 residues. CDR1 SSHAT and CDR2 FNYEAQ come from the germline V gene (reference sequence). The CDR3 loop is CASSQGFGLDTQYF. The CDR3 nucleotides read TGTGCCAGCAGTCAGGGGTTCGGCTTAGATACGCAGTATTTT.

The chain recombines TRBV25-1 with TRBJ2-7, with 7 bases lining up with TRBD1. Germline CDR1 is MGHDK and CDR2 is SYGVNS. CDR3 length: 13 residues. Trimming took 6 bases from V and 2 from J; bases not matched to a gene: 4. CDR3 residues: CASRGDSAYEQYF. The CDR3, as DNA: TGTGCCAGCAGAGGGGACAGTGCCTACGAGCAGTACTTC.

The rearrangement links TRBV7-2 to TRBJ1-4; D unresolved. V was cut by 1 base and J by 0 bases, with 9 bases left in between. There are 16 residues in the CDR3. Germline V lookup: CDR1 SGHTA, CDR2 FQGNSA. The CDR3: CASSLVGVTTNEKLFF. In nucleotides, the CDR3 is TGTGCCAGCAGCTTAGTAGGAGTTACAACTAATGAAAAACTGTTTTTT.

The CDR3 nucleotides are TGTGCCAGCAGCCCCGGACAGGACTACGAGCAGTACTTC. Its translation: CASSPGQDYEQYF. The chain recombines TRBV11-3 with TRBJ2-7, with 7 positions matching TRBD1. With V trimmed by 5 bases and J by 3 bases, 4 bases remained unmatched. Germline CDR1 is SGHNT and CDR2 is YENEEA. CDR3 length: 13 amino acids.

The rearrangement links TRBV7-9 to TRBJ2-5; D is perhaps TRBD1 (6 bases). This CDR3 region has 13 residues. V lost 5 bases, J lost 1 base, and 8 bases lay in between. Germline V CDR1 and CDR2: SEHNR, FQNEAQ (reference sequence). The CDR3 loop is CASSRQAQETQYF. The CDR3 DNA reads as TGTGCCAGCAGCCGACAGGCCCAAGAGACCCAGTACTTC.

The rearrangement links TRBV9 to TRBJ1-1, with D unclear. Trimming removed 2 bases from V and 4 bases from J, with 15 bases in between. There are 15 residues in the CDR3. The germline V gene has CDR1 SGDLS and CDR2 YYNGEE. DNA of the CDR3: TGTGCCAGCAGCGTCTCCCGGGCAGCGGGCACTGAAGCTTTCTTT. This encodes CASSVSRAAGTEAFF.

The rearrangement joins TRBV7-2 to TRBJ1-2, with D possibly being TRBD1 (6 bases). V was cut by 4 bases and J by 2 bases, with 11 bases left in between. This CDR3 is built from 14 residues. The V gene's germline CDR1 is SGHTA and CDR2 FQGNSA. The CDR3 spells CASSSYQGNYGYTF. The CDR3 DNA reads as TGTGCCAGCAGCTCTTACCAGGGGAACTATGGCTACACCTTC.

J is TRBJ2-1 and V is TRBV4-2, with 7 bases identical to TRBD2. Per the germline V gene, CDR1 is LGHNA and CDR2 is YNFKEQ. Trimming removed 0 bases from V and 5 bases from J; junction bases left unmatched: 10. The CDR3 extends over 17 amino acids. This chain's CDR3 is CASSQDLAGAPHNEQFF. The CDR3 DNA follows: TGTGCCAGCAGCCAAGATCTCGCGGGAGCCCCCCACAATGAGCAGTTCTTC.

V usage is TRBV10-3 and J usage is TRBJ2-2, with 10 bases aligning to TRBD1. Germline assignment: CDR1 ENHRY and CDR2 SYGVKD. The CDR3 length is 14 residues. With V trimmed by 6 bases and J by 3 bases, 1 base remained unmatched. This CDR3 is CAIRGQGDTGELFF. CDR3 nucleotides: TGTGCCATCAGAGGACAGGGGGACACCGGGGAGCTGTTTTTT.

The genes are TRBV11-1 and TRBJ2-3; possible D gene TRBD1, 5 bases. This CDR3 is built from 15 residues. The V end lost 2 bases, the J end lost 5 bases, and 14 bases lay between the germline ends. The germline V gene has CDR1 SGHAT and CDR2 FQDESV (reference sequence). CDR3 coding DNA: TGTGCCAGCAGCTTAATGGGGCATGGTGGAGATACGCAGTATTTT. As protein: CASSLMGHGGDTQYF.

The chain carries TRBV23-1 and TRBJ1-6; a possible D gene is TRBD1 (5 bases). TRBV23-1 is recorded as an ORF, its role being uncertain. V was trimmed by 2 bases and J by 7 bases, leaving 12 bases between them. The CDR3 runs 15 residues. The CDR3 region is CASSQPGTPNSPLHF. CDR3 bases: TGCGCCAGCAGTCAACCCGGGACTCCAAATTCACCCCTCCACTTT.

V gene TRBV7-9 combines with J gene TRBJ2-7, with 7 bases that match TRBD2. V was clipped by 7 bases and J by 2 bases; unmatched bases: 14. Germline CDR1 is SEHNR and CDR2 is FQNEAQ (reference sequence). The CDR3 consists of 16 residues. The DNA for the CDR3 is TGTGCCAGCACCGATAGGGGTGGGAGGGCTACCTACGAGCAGTACTTC. Its translation: CASTDRGGRATYEQYF.

This clone has just a few counts. The chain carries TRBV4-1 and TRBJ2-1, with 8 bases that match TRBD2. Germline lookup yields CDR1 MGHRA and CDR2 YSYEKL. The junction had 6 bases not matched to a gene; V was cut back by 0 bases and J by 11 bases. The CDR3 totals 14 residues. The CDR3 coding sequence is TGCGCCAGCAGCCAAGAGCAGCGGGGGAGCAAGCAGTTCTTC. Residues: CASSQEQRGSKQFF.

The rearrangement joins TRBV5-1 to TRBJ2-1, with TRBD2 identical over 14 bases. In germline, CDR1 is SGHRS, CDR2 YFSETQ. Losses at the gene ends were 4 bases for V and 7 bases for J; bases not matched to a gene: 4. The CDR3 consists of 15 residues. The CDR3: CASSGTSGGGNEQFF. The CDR3 DNA reads as TGCGCCAGCAGCGGGACTAGCGGGGGCGGGAATGAGCAGTTCTTC.

V is TRBV6-6 and J is TRBJ2-7, with 9 bases identical to TRBD1. The V gene's germline CDR1 is MNHNY and CDR2 SVGAGI (reference sequence). V lost 6 bases to trimming and J lost 2 bases; unmatched junction nucleotides: 2. CDR3 length: 13 amino acids. CDR3 nucleotide sequence: TGTGCCAGCAGGACAGGGGGGGCCTACGAGCAGTACTTC. Translating gives CASRTGGAYEQYF.

The V and J genes are TRBV6-5 and TRBJ2-5; weak D call: TRBD2 (5 bases). The CDR3 length is 14 residues. Germline V gene sequence: CDR1 MNHEY, CDR2 SVGAGI. Trimming stripped 4 bases from V and 1 base from J, with 10 bases between. The CDR3 DNA is TGTGCCAGCAGTTGGGGAGTAGCCCAAGAGACCCAGTACTTC. This encodes CASSWGVAQETQYF.

The chain combines TRBV6-1 with TRBJ1-1; TRBD1 matches 7 bases. CDR3 length: 12 amino acids. Trimming took 3 bases from V and 8 from J; bases not matched to a gene: 3. The V gene's germline CDR1 is MNHNS and CDR2 SASEGT. The CDR3 DNA sequence: TGTGCCAGCAGTGACTTACAGGGGGAAGCTTTCTTT. Translated: CASSDLQGEAFF.

This clone has just a few counts. The rearrangement links TRBV5-4 to TRBJ1-6, with D uncertain. The CDR3 loop spans 15 amino acids. The germline V gene has CDR1 SGHNT and CDR2 YYREEE (reference sequence). V dropped 4 bases and J dropped 10 bases, with 18 bases sitting between them. DNA for the CDR3: TGTGCCAGCAGCGCGGGGATCGCCCGACCGTCACCCCTCCACTTT. Translation gives CASSAGIARPSPLHF.

This rearrangement joins TRBV5-5 to TRBJ1-2; D not certain. The CDR3 loop spans 15 amino acids. V was pared by 0 bases and J by 3 bases, with 12 bases between. From germline, CDR1 is SGHKS and CDR2 YYEKEE (reference sequence). This CDR3 is CASSLVQPPYYGYTF. As DNA, the CDR3 is TGTGCCAGCAGCTTGGTACAGCCGCCTTACTATGGCTACACCTTC. Full variable domain (outside the CDR3, taken from reference TRBV5-5 and TRBJ1-2): DAGVTQSPTHLIKTRGQQVTLRCSPISGHKSVSWYQQVLGQGPQFIFQYYEKEERGRGNFPDRFSARQFPNYSSELNVNALLLGDSALYLCASSLVQPPYYGYTFGSGTRLTVV.